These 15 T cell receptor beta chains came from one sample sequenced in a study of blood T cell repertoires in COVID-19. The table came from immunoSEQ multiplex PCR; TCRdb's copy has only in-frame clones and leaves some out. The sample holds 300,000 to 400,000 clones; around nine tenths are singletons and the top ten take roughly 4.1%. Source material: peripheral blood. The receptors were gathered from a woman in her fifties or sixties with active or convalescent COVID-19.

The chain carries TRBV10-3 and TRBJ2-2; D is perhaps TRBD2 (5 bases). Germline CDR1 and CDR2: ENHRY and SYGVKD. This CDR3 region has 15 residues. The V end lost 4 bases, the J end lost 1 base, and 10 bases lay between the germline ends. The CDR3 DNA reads TGTGCCATCAGTGGAGCGGTGGGGAACACCGGGGAGCTGTTTTTT. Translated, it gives CAISGAVGNTGELFF.

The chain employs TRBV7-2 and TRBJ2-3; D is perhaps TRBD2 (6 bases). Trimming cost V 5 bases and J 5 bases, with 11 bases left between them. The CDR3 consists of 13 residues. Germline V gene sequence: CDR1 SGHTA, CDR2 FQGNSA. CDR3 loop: CASSVQAGDTQYF. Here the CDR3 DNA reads TGTGCCAGCAGCGTCCAAGCGGGAGATACGCAGTATTTT.

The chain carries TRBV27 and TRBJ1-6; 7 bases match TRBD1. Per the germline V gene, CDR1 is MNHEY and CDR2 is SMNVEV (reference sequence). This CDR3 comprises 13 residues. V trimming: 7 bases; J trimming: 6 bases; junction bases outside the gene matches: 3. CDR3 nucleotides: TGTGCCAGCAAAAGGGACAGTAATTCACCCCTCCACTTT. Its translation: CASKRDSNSPLHF.

The CDR3: CASSIGIDAGQPQHF. For the CDR3, the DNA is TGTGCCAGTAGTATAGGGATAGATGCGGGTCAGCCCCAGCATTTT. This sequence joins TRBV19 and TRBJ1-5, with D uncertain. Deletions cut 1 base from V and 6 bases from J, with 13 bases between. The CDR3 runs 15 residues. Germline V CDR1 and CDR2: LNHDA, SQIVND (reference sequence).

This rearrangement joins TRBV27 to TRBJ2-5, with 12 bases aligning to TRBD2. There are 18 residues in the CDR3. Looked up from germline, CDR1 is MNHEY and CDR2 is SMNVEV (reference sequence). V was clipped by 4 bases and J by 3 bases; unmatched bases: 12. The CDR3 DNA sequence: TGTGCCAGCAGTTCCACCCCTACTGGACTAGCGGGGAAAGAGACCCAGTACTTC. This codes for CASSSTPTGLAGKETQYF.

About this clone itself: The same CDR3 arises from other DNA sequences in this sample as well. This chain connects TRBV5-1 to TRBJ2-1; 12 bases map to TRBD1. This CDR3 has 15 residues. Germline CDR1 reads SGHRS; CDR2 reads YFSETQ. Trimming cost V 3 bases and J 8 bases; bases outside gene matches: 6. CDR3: CASSSGQGAVDEQFF. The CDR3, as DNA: TGCGCCAGCAGCTCGGGACAGGGGGCTGTCGATGAGCAGTTCTTC.

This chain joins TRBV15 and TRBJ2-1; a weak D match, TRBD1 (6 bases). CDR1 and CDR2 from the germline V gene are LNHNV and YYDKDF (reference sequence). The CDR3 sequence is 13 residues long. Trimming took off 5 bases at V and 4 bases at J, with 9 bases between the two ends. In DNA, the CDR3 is TGTGCCACCAGCTCACAGGGATACAATGAGCAGTTCTTC. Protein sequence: CATSSQGYNEQFF.

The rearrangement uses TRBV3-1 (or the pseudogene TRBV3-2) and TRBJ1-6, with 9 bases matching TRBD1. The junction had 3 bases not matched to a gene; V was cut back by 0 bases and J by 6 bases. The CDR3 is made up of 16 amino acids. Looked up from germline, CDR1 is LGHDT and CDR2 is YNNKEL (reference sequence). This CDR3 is CASSQDPGQGNSPLHF. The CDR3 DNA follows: TGTGCCAGCAGCCAAGATCCGGGACAGGGTAATTCACCCCTCCACTTT.

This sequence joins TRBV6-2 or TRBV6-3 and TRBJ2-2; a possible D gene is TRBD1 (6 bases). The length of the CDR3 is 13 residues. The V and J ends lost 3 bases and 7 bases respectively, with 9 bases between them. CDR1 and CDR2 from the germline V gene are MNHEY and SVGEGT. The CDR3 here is CASSYGGGGELFF. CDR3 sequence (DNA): TGTGCCAGCAGTTATGGGGGCGGCGGGGAGCTGTTTTTT.

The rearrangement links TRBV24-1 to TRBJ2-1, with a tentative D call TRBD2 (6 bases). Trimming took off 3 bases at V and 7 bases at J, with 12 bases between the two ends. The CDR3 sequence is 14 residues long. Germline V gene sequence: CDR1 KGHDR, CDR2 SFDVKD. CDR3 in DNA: TGTGCCACCAGTGATATGACTAGGGGTAATGAGCAGTTCTTC. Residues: CATSDMTRGNEQFF.

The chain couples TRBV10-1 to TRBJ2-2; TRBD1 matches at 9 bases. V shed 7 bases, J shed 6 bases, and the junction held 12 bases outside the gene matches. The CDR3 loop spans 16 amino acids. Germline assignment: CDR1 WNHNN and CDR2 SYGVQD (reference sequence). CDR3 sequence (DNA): TGCGCCAGCATCCTAAGACAGGGGGATTGGGCCGGGGAGCTGTTTTTT. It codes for CASILRQGDWAGELFF.

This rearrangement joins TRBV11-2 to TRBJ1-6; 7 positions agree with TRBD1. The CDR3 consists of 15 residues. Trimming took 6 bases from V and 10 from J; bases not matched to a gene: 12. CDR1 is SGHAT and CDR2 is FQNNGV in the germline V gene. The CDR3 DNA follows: TGTGCCAGCAGAGGCCAGACAGGGATAAACTCACCCCTCCACTTT. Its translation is CASRGQTGINSPLHF.

DNA for the CDR3: TGTGCCAGCAGCAGGGACAGACCCCCCGTCGGAAACACCATATATTTT. Its translation is CASSRDRPPVGNTIYF. This chain connects TRBV21-1 to TRBJ1-3; the D call TRBD1 from the table was never checked on the DNA. TRBV21-1 is classified as a pseudogene. The CDR3 is made up of 16 amino acids.

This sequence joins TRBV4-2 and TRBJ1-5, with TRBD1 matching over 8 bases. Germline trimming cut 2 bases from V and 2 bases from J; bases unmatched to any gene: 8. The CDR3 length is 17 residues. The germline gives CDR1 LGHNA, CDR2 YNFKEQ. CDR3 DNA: TGTGCCAGCAGCCAATCTAGGGCAGGGGGCGGCAATCAGCCCCAGCATTTT. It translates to CASSQSRAGGGNQPQHF.

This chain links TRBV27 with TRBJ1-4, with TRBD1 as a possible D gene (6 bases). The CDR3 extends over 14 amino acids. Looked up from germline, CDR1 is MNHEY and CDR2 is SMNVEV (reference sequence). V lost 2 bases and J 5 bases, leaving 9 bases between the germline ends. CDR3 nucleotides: TGTGCCAGCAGTTTAAGGCAGGGGAATGAAAAACTGTTTTTT. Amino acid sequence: CASSLRQGNEKLFF.